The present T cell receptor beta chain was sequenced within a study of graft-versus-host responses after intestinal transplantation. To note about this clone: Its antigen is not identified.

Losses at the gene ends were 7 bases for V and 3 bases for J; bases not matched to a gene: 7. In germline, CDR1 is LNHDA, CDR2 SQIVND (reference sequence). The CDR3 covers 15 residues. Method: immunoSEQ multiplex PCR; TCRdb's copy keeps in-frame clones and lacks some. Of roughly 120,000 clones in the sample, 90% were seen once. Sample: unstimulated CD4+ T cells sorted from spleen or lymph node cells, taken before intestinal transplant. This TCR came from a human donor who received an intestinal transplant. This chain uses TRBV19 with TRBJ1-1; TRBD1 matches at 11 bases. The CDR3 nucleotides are TGTGCCAGTACCCGGACAGGGGGCGCATACACTGAAGCTTTCTTT. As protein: CASTRTGGAYTEAFF.